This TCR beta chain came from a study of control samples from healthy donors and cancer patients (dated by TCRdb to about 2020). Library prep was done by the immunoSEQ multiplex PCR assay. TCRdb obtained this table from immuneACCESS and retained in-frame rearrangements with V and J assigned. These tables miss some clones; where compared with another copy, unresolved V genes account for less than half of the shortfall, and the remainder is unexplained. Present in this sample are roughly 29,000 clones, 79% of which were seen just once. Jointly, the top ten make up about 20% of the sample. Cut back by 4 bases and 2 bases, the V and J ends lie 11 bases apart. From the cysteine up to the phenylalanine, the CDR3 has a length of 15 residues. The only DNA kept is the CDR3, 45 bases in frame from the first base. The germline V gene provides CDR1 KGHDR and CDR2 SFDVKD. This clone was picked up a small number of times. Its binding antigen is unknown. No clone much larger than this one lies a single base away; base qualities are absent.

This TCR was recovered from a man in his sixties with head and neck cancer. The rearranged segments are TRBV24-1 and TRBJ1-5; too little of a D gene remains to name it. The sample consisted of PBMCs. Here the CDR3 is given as CATSDPGGGNQPQHF. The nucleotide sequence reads TGTGCCACCAGTGACCCGGGCGGCGGCAATCAGCCCCAGCATTTT.